The clone carrying this TCR beta chain was detected a few times. Antigen specificity is unknown. Regions amplified from RNA transcripts were the TCR beta CDR3 regions. Primed by the HTBI set, a first-round RT-PCR was run on the TCR CDR3. TCRdb reprocessed the multiplex PCR reads via MiXCR and lists one record per CDR3 protein. In the table there are 600,000 to 700,000 distinct CDR3 sequences, over 12% of which are singletons. The data derive from a study of T cells in Graves' hyperthyroidism and ophthalmopathy. General study points: Ophthalmopathy stood apart from stable hyperthyroidism in a 13 V-J model.

CDR3 size: 15 residues. The junction had 4 bases not matched to a gene; V was cut back by 3 bases and J by 7 bases. The germline CDR1 and CDR2 sequences are KGHSH and LQKENI. The sequence was obtained from a woman between 40 and 50 years old with Graves' ophthalmopathy. The chain carries TRBV18 and TRBJ1-6, with 9 bases identical to TRBD1. The sample taken for sequencing was blood. The chain's CDR3 is CASSPPGQGNSPLHF. The CDR3 region has the DNA TGTGCCAGCTCACCCCCAGGACAGGGGAATTCACCCCTCCACTTT.